This TCR beta chain was observed in a study of blood T cell repertoires in COVID-19. Study overall: COVID-19 samples, acute and convalescent, were from the United States, Italy and Spain. PBMCs, B-cell-depleted T cells, or T cells were the source of the cDNA or gDNA that made up the material.

Original analysis: How many nucleated cells were present was estimated from reference gene primer amplification. Profiled with immunoSEQ multiplex PCR; TCRdb holds only in-frame clones, not every one. V and J calls and clone size are copied from that table; D and trimming were computed from the DNA. The repertoire has about 250,000 clones, about nine tenths of them found once; the top ten carry roughly 6.7%. Patients from Seattle were sampled longitudinally, starting during active infection. The specimen was peripheral blood. The source of this sequence is a woman in her 30s with COVID-19, enrolled during active disease.

The CDR3 here is CASRPGVGGEKLFF. CDR3 sequence (DNA): TGTGCCAGCAGACCCGGGGTAGGGGGTGAAAAACTGTTTTTT. The chain has TRBV6-5 and TRBJ1-4; possible D gene TRBD1, 6 bases. V lost 6 bases, J lost 7 bases, and 15 bases lay in between. Germline CDR1 reads MNHEY; CDR2 reads SVGAGI. This CDR3 comprises 14 residues.